What follows are 3 T cell receptor beta chains derived from one specimen sequenced in a study of cytomegalovirus exposure and HLA in healthy donors. This PCR relied on a set of 60 Vbeta primers and 13 Jbeta primers. TCRdb's table, derived via immunoSEQ multiplex PCR, lists solely in-frame clones and lacks some. The repertoire holds fewer than 80,000 clones, roughly 73% seen once, with under 30% in the top ten. Sequencing was done on a sample of PBMCs. Receptors were obtained from a woman aged 35 to 49 in good health and CMV-seropositive.

Only a few counts were recorded for this clone. CDR3 sequence: CASSKGQGSNIQYF. CDR3 DNA sequence: TGTGCCAGCAGTAAGGGACAGGGGAGTAACATTCAGTACTTC. The chain couples TRBV6-5 to TRBJ2-4; TRBD1 matches at 10 bases. From germline, CDR1 is MNHEY and CDR2 SVGAGI. V was pared by 5 bases and J by 7 bases, with 5 bases of the junction left unmatched. The CDR3 length is 14 residues.

The chain employs TRBV19 and TRBJ1-1; 10 nucleotides match TRBD1. Looked up from germline, CDR1 is LNHDA and CDR2 is SQIVND (reference sequence). The CDR3 is 15 residues long. V was pared by 7 bases and J by 4 bases, with 9 bases of the junction left unmatched. The CDR3 reads CASTSFGTGATEAFF. The DNA of the CDR3 is TGTGCCAGTACGTCCTTTGGGACAGGGGCCACTGAAGCTTTCTTT.

This clone was observed a few times. This chain links TRBV11-2 with TRBJ1-6; 7 bases agree with TRBD1. V lost 3 bases to trimming and J lost 10 bases; unmatched junction nucleotides: 9. The CDR3 is made up of 15 amino acids. Germline V gene lookup returns CDR1 SGHAT and CDR2 FQNNGV. The CDR3: CASSLISTGASPLHF. The CDR3 DNA is TGTGCCAGCAGCTTGATAAGCACAGGGGCCTCACCCCTCCACTTT.